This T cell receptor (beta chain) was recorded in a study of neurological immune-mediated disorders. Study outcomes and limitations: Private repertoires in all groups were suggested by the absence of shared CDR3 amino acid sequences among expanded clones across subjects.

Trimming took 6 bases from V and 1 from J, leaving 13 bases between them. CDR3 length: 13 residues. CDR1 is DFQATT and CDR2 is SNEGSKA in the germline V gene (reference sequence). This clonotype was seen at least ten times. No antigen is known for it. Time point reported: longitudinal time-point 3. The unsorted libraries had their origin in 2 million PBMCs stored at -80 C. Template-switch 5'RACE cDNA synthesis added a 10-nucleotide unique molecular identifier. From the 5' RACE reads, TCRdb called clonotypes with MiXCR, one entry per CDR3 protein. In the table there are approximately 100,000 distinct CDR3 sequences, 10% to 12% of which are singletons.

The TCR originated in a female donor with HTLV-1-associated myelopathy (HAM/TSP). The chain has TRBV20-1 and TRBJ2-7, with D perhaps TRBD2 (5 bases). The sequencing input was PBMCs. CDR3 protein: CSARAAISYEQYF. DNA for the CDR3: TGCAGTGCGAGGGCTGCTATTTCCTACGAGCAGTACTTC.